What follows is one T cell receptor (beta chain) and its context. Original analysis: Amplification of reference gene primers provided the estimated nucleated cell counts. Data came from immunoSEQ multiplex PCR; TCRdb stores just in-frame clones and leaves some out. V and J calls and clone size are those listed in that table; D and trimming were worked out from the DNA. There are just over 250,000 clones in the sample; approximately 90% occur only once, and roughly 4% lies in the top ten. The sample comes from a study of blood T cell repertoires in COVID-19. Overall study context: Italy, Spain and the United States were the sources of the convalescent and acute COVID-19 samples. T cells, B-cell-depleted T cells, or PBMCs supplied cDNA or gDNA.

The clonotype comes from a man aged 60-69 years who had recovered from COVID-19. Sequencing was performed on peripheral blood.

The CDR3 spells CASSIGRYNEQFF. The CDR3 nucleotides are TGTGCCAGTAGTATTGGCAGATACAATGAGCAGTTCTTC. The V call is TRBV19, the J call TRBJ2-1; D remains ambiguous. V dropped 3 bases and J dropped 4 bases, with 7 bases sitting between them. The CDR3 is 13 amino acids. Germline loops: CDR1 LNHDA, CDR2 SQIVND (reference sequence).